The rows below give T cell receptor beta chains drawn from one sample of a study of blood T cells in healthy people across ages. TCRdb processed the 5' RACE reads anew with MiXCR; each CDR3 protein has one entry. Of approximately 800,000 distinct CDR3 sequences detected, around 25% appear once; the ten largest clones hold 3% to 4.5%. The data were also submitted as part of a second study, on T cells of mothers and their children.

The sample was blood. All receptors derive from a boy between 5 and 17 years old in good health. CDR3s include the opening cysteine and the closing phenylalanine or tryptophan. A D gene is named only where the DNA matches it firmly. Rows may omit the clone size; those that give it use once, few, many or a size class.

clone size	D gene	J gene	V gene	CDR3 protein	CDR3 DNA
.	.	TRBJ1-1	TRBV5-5	CASSLNGETEAFF	TGTGCCAGCAGCTTGAACGGTGAGACTGAAGCTTTCTTT
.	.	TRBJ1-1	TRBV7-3	CASNLTQPGLNTEAFF	TGTGCCAGCAACTTAACCCAACCAGGGTTGAACACTGAAGCTTTCTTT
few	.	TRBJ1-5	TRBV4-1	CASSHGVSGTQPQHF	TGCGCCAGCAGCCATGGGGTCTCGGGCACTCAGCCCCAGCATTTT
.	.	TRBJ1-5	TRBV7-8	CASSLWRQGRNQPQHF	TGTGCCAGCAGCCTCTGGAGGCAGGGCCGCAATCAGCCCCAGCATTTT
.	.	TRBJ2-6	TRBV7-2	CASSFLGYGANVLTF	TGTGCCAGCAGCTTCTTGGGGTATGGGGCCAACGTCCTGACTTTC
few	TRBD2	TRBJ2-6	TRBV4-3	CASSQDHGGSGANVLTF	TGCGCCAGCAGCCAAGATCACGGGGGGTCTGGGGCCAACGTCCTGACTTTC
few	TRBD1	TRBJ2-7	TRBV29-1	CSAEGQGYEQYF	TGCAGCGCCGAGGGACAGGGCTACGAGCAGTACTTC
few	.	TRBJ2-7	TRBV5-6	CASRPDGLTYEQYF	TGTGCCAGCAGGCCCGACGGACTTACCTACGAGCAGTACTTC
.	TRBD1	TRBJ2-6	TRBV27	CASSSYRGRGANVLTF	TGTGCCAGCAGTTCGTACAGGGGGCGGGGGGCCAACGTCCTGACTTTC
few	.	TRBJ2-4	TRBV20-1	CSATGASSGKNIQYF	TGCAGTGCTACTGGGGCATCGTCGGGCAAAAACATTCAGTACTTC
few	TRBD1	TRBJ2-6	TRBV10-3	CAISEPGQGGSGANVLTF	TGTGCCATCAGTGAGCCCGGACAGGGGGGCTCTGGGGCCAACGTCCTGACTTTC
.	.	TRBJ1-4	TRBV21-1	CASRQDPDAYNEKLFF	TGTGCCAGCAGACAGGACCCAGACGCTTATAATGAAAAACTGTTTTTT
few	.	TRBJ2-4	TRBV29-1	CSMRGPGKNIQYF	TGCAGCATGAGAGGCCCAGGCAAAAACATTCAGTACTTC
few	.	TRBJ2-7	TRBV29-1	CSVQGYGLASYEQYF	TGCAGCGTTCAGGGGTACGGCCTTGCTTCCTACGAGCAGTACTTC
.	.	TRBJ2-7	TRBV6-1	CASSAIDGSYEQYF	TGTGCCAGCAGCGCGATAGACGGTTCCTACGAGCAGTACTTC
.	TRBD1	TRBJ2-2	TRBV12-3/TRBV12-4	CASSRRQGAGELFF	TGTGCCAGCAGCCGTCGACAGGGGGCCGGGGAGCTGTTTTTT
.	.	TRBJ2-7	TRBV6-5	CASSYTREYEQYF	TGTGCCAGCAGTTATACACGGGAGTACGAGCAGTACTTC